The 9 T cell receptor beta chains given below trace back to one sample, sequenced in a study of blood T cell repertoires in COVID-19. This table comes from immunoSEQ multiplex PCR, and its TCRdb copy is limited to in-frame clones, with some not included. The sample holds under 110,000 clones; about 80% are singletons and the top ten take 11% to 15%. The sample taken for sequencing was peripheral blood. The source of these receptors is a woman aged 55-70 years with acute or convalescent COVID-19.

The chain is built from TRBV30 and TRBJ1-3; perhaps TRBD1 as D (5 bases). The germline gives CDR1 GTSNPN, CDR2 SVGIG (reference sequence). The V gene lost 2 bases and the J gene lost 0 bases, with 8 bases spanning the gap. This CDR3 comprises 14 residues. CDR3 residues: CAWSKGLSGNTIYF. For the CDR3, the DNA is TGTGCCTGGAGTAAGGGACTCTCTGGAAACACCATATATTTT. Based on the CDR3 plus reference TRBV30 and TRBJ1-3, the full variable domain is SQTIHQWPATLVQPVGSPLSLECTVEGTSNPNLYWYRQAAGRGLQLLFYSVGIGQISSEVPQNLSASRPQDRQFILSSKKLLLSDSGFYLCAWSKGLSGNTIYFGEGSWLTVV.

This clone was seen only once. The gene calls are TRBV29-1 and TRBJ2-7; possible D gene TRBD2, 5 bases. V was pared by 5 bases and J by 5 bases, with 13 bases between. Germline loops: CDR1 SQVTM, CDR2 ANQGSEA. The CDR3 extends over 12 amino acids. CDR3 coding DNA: TGCAGCGTTTGGACGGTCGGGAACGAGCAGTACTTC. It specifies CSVWTVGNEQYF.

The V call is TRBV7-8, the J call TRBJ2-3; 10 bases align to TRBD2. V gave up 4 bases and J gave up 3 bases; unmatched junction bases: 7. The CDR3 is 16 amino acids. Germline V gene sequence: CDR1 SGHVS, CDR2 FQNEAQ. Here the CDR3 reads CASSSVLAGITDTQYF. The CDR3 nucleotides are TGTGCCAGCAGCTCGGTACTAGCGGGGATTACAGATACGCAGTATTTT.

The rearrangement uses TRBV5-1 and TRBJ1-4, with D possibly TRBD1 on 6 matching bases. Germline assignment: CDR1 SGHRS and CDR2 YFSETQ. The CDR3 spans 14 residues. The ends were cut back, 4 bases at V and 8 bases at J, with 15 bases in the middle. This chain's CDR3 is CASSEAGAEEKLFF. In DNA, the CDR3 is TGCGCCAGCAGCGAGGCGGGGGCTGAGGAAAAACTGTTTTTT.

This clone was recorded a few times. J is TRBJ1-1 and V is TRBV29-1; the match to TRBD1 covers 8 bases. V lost 6 bases, J lost 3 bases, and 6 bases stayed unmatched. The CDR3 consists of 13 residues. CDR1 SQVTM and CDR2 ANQGSEA come from the germline V gene. In DNA, the CDR3 is TGCAGCGTCCATACGACAGGGGACACTGAAGCTTTCTTT. Encoded protein: CSVHTTGDTEAFF.

The chain recombines TRBV5-4 with TRBJ2-7; 8 bases are shared with TRBD2. This CDR3 region has 15 residues. J gave up 0 bases and V 0 bases, and 2 bases lay outside the gene matches. Germline assignment: CDR1 SGHNT and CDR2 YYREEE (reference sequence). CDR3 in DNA: TGTGCCAGCAGCTTGGGAGCGGGGGCCTCCTACGAGCAGTACTTC. As protein: CASSLGAGASYEQYF.

In this sample, this clone turned up once. This chain uses TRBV2 with TRBJ1-1; 9 bases agree with TRBD1. J lost 5 bases, V lost 4 bases, and 5 bases had no gene match. The CDR3 runs to 14 residues. Germline V CDR1 and CDR2: SNHLY, FYNNEI. CDR3 region: CASSGDRVGTEAFF. As DNA, the CDR3 is TGTGCCAGCAGTGGGGACAGGGTAGGGACTGAAGCTTTCTTT. The entire variable domain, with the rest obtained from reference TRBV2 and TRBJ1-1, is as follows: EPEVTQTPSHQVTQMGQEVILRCVPISNHLYFYWYRQILGQKVEFLVSFYNNEISEKSEIFDDQFSVERPDGSNFTLKIRSTKLEDSAMYFCASSGDRVGTEAFFGQGTRLTVV.

The chain links TRBV28 to TRBJ2-4, with 12 bases lining up with TRBD2. Germline V CDR1 and CDR2: MDHEN, SYDVKM. The CDR3 contains 17 residues. V shed 5 bases and J 7 bases; nucleotides not matched to a gene: 12. Here the CDR3 DNA reads TGTGCCAGCAGTGCCGGGACTAGCGGGTTCCTCTCGAACATTCAGTACTTC. It yields the protein CASSAGTSGFLSNIQYF.

The chain recombines TRBV27 with TRBJ1-6; the D gene is possibly TRBD1 (6 bases). This CDR3 has 14 amino acids. Germline V gene sequence: CDR1 MNHEY, CDR2 SMNVEV (reference sequence). The V end was cut by 2 bases, the J end by 10 bases, with 12 bases between. CDR3 sequence reads: CASSLQGRDSPLHF. CDR3 bases: TGTGCCAGCAGTTTACAGGGGAGGGACTCACCCCTCCACTTT.